The sequence of this TCR beta chain was determined in a study of CD8 T cells in cerebrospinal fluid in Alzheimer's disease. The CDR3 totals 15 residues. In germline, CDR1 is KGHSH, CDR2 LQKENI. Overall study results and limits: Compared with controls, mild cognitive impairment or Alzheimer's disease patients showed higher maximum CSF clone percentages.

Using the 10x single-cell sequencing reads, TCRdb records one entry per CDR3 protein without DNA. This sample's clone table lists 1,500 to 2,000 distinct CDR3 sequences. This clonotype is deemed medium-sized by its frequency. Antigen specificity is unknown. The receptor was isolated from a human donor in good health. Sequencing was performed on cerebrospinal fluid. The V gene is TRBV18, the J gene TRBJ2-7; no DNA is available, so the TRBD1 call from TCRdb remains unchecked. The CDR3 is CASSQLGRDDYEQYF.